Each of the 17 T cell receptor beta chains below was sequenced from the same sample in a study of CD8 T cells in ankylosing spondylitis. TCRdb independently ran MiXCR on the 5' RACE reads; one entry per CDR3 protein. The table has a few hundred thousand distinct CDR3 sequences, under 12% seen once. The sample taken for sequencing was blood, either unsorted or a sorted T cell fraction (not recorded which). The receptors originated from a male donor with ankylosing spondylitis or in good health (not recorded which).

This clonotype was seen many times. The rearrangement uses TRBV20-1 and TRBJ1-2, with 7 positions matching TRBD1. The CDR3 consists of 13 residues. Trimming took 4 bases from V and 4 from J; bases not matched to a gene: 6. Germline CDR1 and CDR2: DFQATT and SNEGSKA (reference sequence). The CDR3 reads CSATDRDLYGYTF. DNA of the CDR3: TGCAGTGCTACCGACAGGGACCTCTATGGCTACACCTTC.

At least ten counts were recorded for this clonotype. This rearrangement joins TRBV5-1 to TRBJ2-2; TRBD1 or TRBD2 may be the D gene (5 bases each). Trimming took off 4 bases at V and 6 bases at J, with 19 bases between the two ends. The CDR3 is 16 amino acids. Per germline, CDR1 SGHRS and CDR2 YFSETQ. The DNA of the CDR3 is TGCGCCAGCAGCCTAGGGACCGACCGAAGATCCGGGGAGCTGTTTTTT. It codes for CASSLGTDRRSGELFF.

This clonotype was counted a few times. This chain connects TRBV12-3 or TRBV12-4 to TRBJ1-4, with D unresolved. CDR3 length equals 16 residues. The V end lost 3 bases, the J end lost 0 bases, and 11 bases lay between the germline ends. Here the CDR3 DNA reads TGTGCCAGCAGTTTCGGACTCCAAACAACTAATGAAAAACTGTTTTTT. It is translated as CASSFGLQTTNEKLFF.

This clonotype appeared many times. The chain links TRBV29-1 to TRBJ2-2; the match to TRBD2 covers 11 bases. V lost 3 bases and J lost 7; bases outside the gene matches: 10. From germline, CDR1 is SQVTM and CDR2 ANQGSEA. CDR3 length: 16 amino acids. CDR3 loop: CSVESSGGASFGELFF. CDR3 DNA sequence: TGCAGCGTTGAGAGTAGCGGGGGGGCCTCGTTCGGGGAGCTGTTTTTT.

In this sample, this clonotype turned up many times. This chain connects TRBV28 to TRBJ1-2, with 7 bases lining up with TRBD1. CDR3 length: 14 amino acids. The V gene's germline CDR1 is MDHEN and CDR2 SYDVKM. After removal of 5 bases from V and 6 bases from J, the junction contained 9 bases not matched to a gene. DNA for the CDR3: TGTGCCAGCAGTGCGACAGGGCCGACTAATGGCTACACCTTC. It yields the protein CASSATGPTNGYTF.

About this clonotype: One base away lies a much larger clone, so this may be a sequencing read error. CDR3 region: CASSSGDSSYEQYF. DNA of the CDR3: TGCGCCAGCAGCTCTGGGGACAGCTCCTACGAGCAGTACTTC. The chain uses TRBV5-1 and TRBJ2-7; TRBD1 agrees at 7 bases. CDR1 SGHRS and CDR2 YFSETQ come from the germline V gene. This CDR3 contains 14 residues. V shed 3 bases, J shed 0 bases, and the junction held 3 bases outside the gene matches.

This clonotype was observed a few times. CDR3 region: CASSRGRRDSYEQYF. In DNA form, the CDR3 reads TGTGCCAGCAGCCGTGGGCGTCGGGACTCCTACGAGCAGTACTTC. V and J are TRBV7-9 and TRBJ2-7, with D perhaps matching TRBD2 (5 bases). CDR1 and CDR2 (germline): SEHNR, FQNEAQ (reference sequence). V was shortened by 5 bases and J by 0 bases, with 14 bases between the two germline ends. The CDR3 runs to 15 residues.

This clonotype was seen ten or more times. The CDR3, as DNA: TGTGCCAGCACCTCAACCGGGACTAGCGGGGGTAATGAGCAGTTCTTC. Its translation is CASTSTGTSGGNEQFF. The rearrangement joins TRBV6-1 to TRBJ2-1; 14 nucleotides match TRBD2. Germline CDR1 MNHNS, CDR2 SASEGT. V trimming: 7 bases; J trimming: 7 bases; junction bases outside the gene matches: 9. The CDR3 totals 16 residues.

Many counts were recorded for this clonotype. This chain uses TRBV5-1 with TRBJ1-2; D uncertain. Between the trimmed V and J ends, which lost 0 bases and 6 bases, there was a span of 6 bases. This CDR3 is 12 amino acids long. Germline V gene sequence: CDR1 SGHRS, CDR2 YFSETQ. CDR3 in amino acids: CASSLGGHGYTF. The CDR3, as DNA: TGCGCCAGCAGCTTGGGAGGGCATGGCTACACCTTC.

The chain employs TRBV12-3 or TRBV12-4 and TRBJ2-6; maybe TRBD1 (5 bases). V shed 11 bases and J shed 2 bases, with 10 bases lying between them. The CDR3 is 13 residues long. CDR3 DNA sequence: TGTGCCGTCAGGGTTACTGGGGCCAACGTCCTGACTTTC. This codes for CAVRVTGANVLTF.

Many counts were recorded for this clonotype. V usage is TRBV20-1 and J usage is TRBJ2-3; TRBD2 aligns across 8 bases. The germline V gene encodes CDR1 DFQATT and CDR2 SNEGSKA (reference sequence). This CDR3 has 18 residues. V shed 6 bases and J 3 bases; nucleotides not matched to a gene: 20. CDR3: CSAGARGGREVGTDTQYF. As DNA, the CDR3 is TGCAGTGCGGGCGCCCGGGGGGGAAGGGAAGTTGGTACAGATACGCAGTATTTT.

The sample holds many counts of this clonotype. This chain links TRBV7-2 with TRBJ1-1; D gene uncertain. The V gene's germline CDR1 is SGHTA and CDR2 FQGNSA. The CDR3 contains 14 residues. The germline V and J ends were trimmed by 0 bases and 3 bases, with 8 bases remaining between them. The CDR3 DNA reads TGTGCCAGCAGCTTAGCGCGGTGGGACACTGAAGCTTTCTTT. Protein product: CASSLARWDTEAFF.

The table lists this clonotype with a few counts. The rearrangement uses TRBV12-3 or TRBV12-4 and TRBJ1-1; weak D call: TRBD1 (5 bases). This CDR3 has 13 residues. V was pared by 7 bases and J by 4 bases, with 13 bases between. The CDR3 nucleotides read TGTGCCAGCACCCCAGGGCAGCCCACTGAAGCTTTCTTT. This sequence encodes CASTPGQPTEAFF.

This clonotype has ten or more counts. CDR3 sequence: CASSRAGVSNQPQHF. The CDR3 DNA is TGCGCCAGCAGCCGGGCAGGGGTGAGCAATCAGCCCCAGCATTTT. The rearrangement uses TRBV5-1 and TRBJ1-5, with a possible D match to TRBD1 (6 bases). The ends were cut back, 4 bases at V and 1 base at J, with 12 bases in the middle. Germline values: CDR1 SGHRS, CDR2 YFSETQ. CDR3 length: 15 residues.

The chain links TRBV7-2 to TRBJ1-2; TRBD1 matches at 8 bases. CDR3 length: 16 amino acids. Germline V lookup: CDR1 SGHTA, CDR2 FQGNSA. J was trimmed by 8 bases and V by 0 bases; bases with no gene match: 11. CDR3 loop: CASSLATGEGLEGYTF. The CDR3 DNA reads as TGTGCCAGCAGCTTAGCGACAGGGGAGGGTCTAGAGGGCTACACCTTC. The entire variable domain, with the rest obtained from reference TRBV7-2 and TRBJ1-2, is as follows: GAGVSQSPSNKVTEKGKDVELRCDPISGHTALYWYRQSLGQGLEFLIYFQGNSAPDKSGLPSDRFSAERTGGSVSTLTIQRTQQEDSAVYLCASSLATGEGLEGYTFGSGTRLTVV.

This clonotype was seen many times. V is TRBV5-6 and J is TRBJ2-3; either TRBD1 or TRBD2 may supply D (5 bases each). Deletions cut 0 bases from V and 2 bases from J, with 13 bases between. The CDR3 has 16 amino acids. Germline V gives CDR1 SGHDT, CDR2 YYEEEE. CDR3 sequence: CASSLATEGHTDTQYF. The CDR3 nucleotides read TGTGCCAGCAGCTTGGCGACCGAGGGGCACACAGATACGCAGTATTTT.

J is TRBJ1-4 and V is TRBV29-1; 7 nucleotides line up with TRBD1. Trimming at V came to 5 bases and at J to 4 bases, leaving 7 bases not matched to a gene. Per germline, CDR1 SQVTM and CDR2 ANQGSEA. The CDR3 is 14 residues long. The CDR3: CSVRGTADNEKLFF. CDR3 bases: TGCAGCGTTAGGGGGACAGCAGATAATGAAAAACTGTTTTTT. Complete variable domain (other parts from reference TRBV29-1 and TRBJ1-4): SAVISQKPSRDICQRGTSLTIQCQVDSQVTMMFWYRQQPGQSLTLIATANQGSEATYESGFVIDKFPISRPNLTFSTLTVSNMSPEDSSIYLCSVRGTADNEKLFFGSGTQLSVL.